The clone carrying this T cell receptor beta chain was observed a handful of times. Its antigen remains unknown. In germline, CDR1 is MNHNY, CDR2 SVGAGI (reference sequence). The CDR3 totals 15 residues. Trimming pared 2 bases from V and 0 bases from J, leaving 11 bases between. The PCR ran on 60 Vbeta and 13 Jbeta primers. Only in-frame clones appear in the TCRdb table, and some are missing; sequencing was by immunoSEQ multiplex PCR. This sample has fewer than 250,000 clones, with roughly 87% found just once. The data were taken from a study of cytomegalovirus exposure and HLA in healthy donors. Across the whole study: In terms of ancestry, the Caucasian-associated cluster contained around four fifths of the roughly 400 genotyped donors.

Study conclusions and caveats: TCR sequences were mostly rare, though some public TCRs occurred in many donors. A missense variant in DCLRE1C was later tied to TCR beta V- and J-gene trimming. Of the V segments, some could not be distinguished, including TRBV6-2 and TRBV6-3, and were excluded.

The chain links TRBV6-6 to TRBJ2-7; tentatively, D is TRBD1 (5 bases). This TCR came from a boy aged 2 to 9 in good health and CMV-seronegative. Material: PBMCs. The CDR3 nucleotides read TGTGCCAGCAGTTACGTCGGTACAGGCTCCTACGAGCAGTACTTC. Protein: CASSYVGTGSYEQYF.